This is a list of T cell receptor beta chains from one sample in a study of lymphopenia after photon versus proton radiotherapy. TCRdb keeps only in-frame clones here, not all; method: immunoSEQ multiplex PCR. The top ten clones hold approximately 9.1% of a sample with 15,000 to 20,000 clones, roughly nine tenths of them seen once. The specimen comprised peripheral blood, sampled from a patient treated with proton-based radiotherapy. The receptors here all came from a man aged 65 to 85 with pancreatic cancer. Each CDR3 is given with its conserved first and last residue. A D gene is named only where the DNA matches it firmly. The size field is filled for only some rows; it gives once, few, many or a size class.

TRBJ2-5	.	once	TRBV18	CASSPEQDGAGTQYF	TGTGCCAGCTCACCAGAGCAGGACGGGGCCGGGACCCAGTACTTC
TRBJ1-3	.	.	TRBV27	CASSPEPDIGSGNTIYF	TGTGCCAGCAGTCCCGAACCGGACATCGGCTCTGGAAACACCATATATTTT
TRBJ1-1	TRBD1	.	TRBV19	CASSTTGGPRNTEAFF	TGTGCCAGTAGTACGACAGGGGGACCAAGGAACACTGAAGCTTTCTTT
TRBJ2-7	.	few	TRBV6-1	CASSESSYEQYF	TGTGCCAGCAGTGAATCCTCCTACGAGCAGTACTTC
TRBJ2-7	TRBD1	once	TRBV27	CASRLGTVPTYEQYF	TGTGCCAGCAGACTAGGGACAGTTCCGACCTACGAGCAGTACTTC
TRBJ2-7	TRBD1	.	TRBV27	CASRRRGLLDSSKQYF	TGTGCCAGCAGACGTAGGGGGCTACTTGACTCCTCGAAGCAGTACTTC
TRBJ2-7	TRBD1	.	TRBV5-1	CASSLGDRAEQYF	TGCGCCAGCAGCTTGGGCGACAGGGCCGAGCAGTACTTC
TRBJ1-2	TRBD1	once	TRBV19	CASRDRVVANYGYTF	TGTGCCAGTAGGGACAGGGTAGTAGCTAACTATGGCTACACCTTC
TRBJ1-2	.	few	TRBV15	CATSRISSGQRGYGYTF	TGTGCCACCAGCAGAATTTCGAGTGGACAAAGAGGATATGGCTACACCTTC
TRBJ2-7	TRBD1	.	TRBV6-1	CASSEGQQGAYEQYF	TGTGCCAGCAGTGAAGGACAACAGGGGGCCTACGAGCAGTACTTC
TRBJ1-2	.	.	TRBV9	CASSVGEGSLIYGYTF	TGTGCCAGCAGCGTAGGGGAGGGCTCACTCATATATGGCTACACCTTC
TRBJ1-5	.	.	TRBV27	CASAGSNQPQHF	TGTGCCAGCGCCGGGAGCAATCAGCCCCAGCATTTT
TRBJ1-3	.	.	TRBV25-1	CASSDVGEAGNTIYF	TGTGCCAGCAGTGATGTGGGGGAGGCTGGAAACACCATATATTTT
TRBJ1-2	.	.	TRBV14	CASSQPRRGRGDYGYTF	TGTGCCAGCAGCCAACCTCGCCGAGGGCGTGGCGACTATGGCTACACCTTC
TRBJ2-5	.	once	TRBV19	CASSTRNRVPQETQYF	TGTGCCAGTAGTACGAGGAACAGGGTTCCCCAAGAGACCCAGTACTTC
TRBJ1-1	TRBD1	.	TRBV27	CASSPRDRGGVGTEAFF	TGTGCCAGCAGTCCGCGGGACAGGGGGGGGGTGGGCACAGAAGCTTTCTTT
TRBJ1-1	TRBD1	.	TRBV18	CASSPQGAANTEAFF	TGTGCCAGCTCACCTCAGGGGGCGGCGAACACTGAAGCTTTCTTT
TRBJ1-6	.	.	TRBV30	CAWSGQSDSPLHF	TGTGCCTGGTCCGGGCAATCGGATTCACCCCTCCACTTT
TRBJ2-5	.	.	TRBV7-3	CASSLAGTQETQYF	TGTGCCAGCAGCTTAGCCGGGACTCAAGAGACCCAGTACTTC
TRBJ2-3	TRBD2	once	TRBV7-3	CASSLYGGSADTQYF	TGTGCCAGCAGCTTATACGGGGGGTCCGCAGATACGCAGTATTTT
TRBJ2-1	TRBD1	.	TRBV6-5	CASSYQGAWGNEQFF	TGTGCCAGCAGTTACCAGGGGGCATGGGGCAATGAGCAGTTCTTC
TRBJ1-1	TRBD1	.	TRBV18	CASSMGTGMNTEAFF	TGTGCCAGCTCAATGGGGACAGGGATGAACACTGAAGCTTTCTTT
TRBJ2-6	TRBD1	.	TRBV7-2	CASSLTGFGANVLTF	TGTGCCAGCAGCTTGACAGGGTTTGGGGCCAACGTCCTGACTTTC
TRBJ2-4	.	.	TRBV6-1	CASSERIAKNIQYF	TGTGCCAGCAGTGAAAGGATAGCCAAAAACATTCAGTACTTC
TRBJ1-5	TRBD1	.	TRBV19	CASSTADRGWNQPQHF	TGTGCCAGTAGTACGGCGGACAGGGGATGGAATCAGCCCCAGCATTTT
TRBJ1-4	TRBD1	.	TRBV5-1	CASSPSNKQGVGEKLFF	TGCGCCAGCAGCCCCTCGAATAAACAGGGGGTGGGAGAAAAACTGTTTTTT
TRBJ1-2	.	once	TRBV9	CASSHDRNYGYTF	TGTGCCAGCAGCCACGACAGGAACTATGGCTACACCTTC
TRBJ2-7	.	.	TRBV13	CASSLGVTGVYEQYF	TGTGCCAGCAGCTTAGGTGTGACAGGAGTTTACGAGCAGTACTTC
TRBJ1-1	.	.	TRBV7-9	CASSRGGLGDTEAFF	TGTGCCAGCAGCCGGGGAGGGCTTGGGGACACTGAAGCTTTCTTT
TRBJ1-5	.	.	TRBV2	CASSFSYQPQHF	TGTGCCAGCAGTTTCAGTTATCAGCCCCAGCATTTT
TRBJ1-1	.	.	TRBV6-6	CASRSRTEGINTEAFF	TGTGCCAGCAGATCGCGGACAGAAGGAATCAACACTGAAGCTTTCTTT
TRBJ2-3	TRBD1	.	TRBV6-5	CASSPTGGRADTQYF	TGTGCCAGCAGTCCGACAGGGGGCAGGGCAGATACGCAGTATTTT
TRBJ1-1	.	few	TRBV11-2	CASSFTQGAEAFF	TGTGCCAGCAGCTTTACCCAAGGGGCTGAAGCTTTCTTT
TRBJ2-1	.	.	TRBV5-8	CASSRNRNEQFF	TGTGCCAGCAGCCGAAACCGCAATGAGCAGTTCTTC
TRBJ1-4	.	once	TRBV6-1	CASREPTRGEKLFF	TGTGCCAGCAGGGAACCCACTAGGGGTGAAAAACTGTTTTTT
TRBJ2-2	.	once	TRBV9	CASSPTLGTGELFF	TGTGCCAGCAGCCCTACTCTCGGGACCGGGGAGCTGTTTTTT
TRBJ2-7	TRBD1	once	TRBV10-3	CAISGTGGNEQYF	TGTGCCATCAGTGGAACAGGGGGGAACGAGCAGTACTTC
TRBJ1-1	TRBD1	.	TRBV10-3	CAISVRQGEAFF	TGTGCCATCAGTGTTCGACAGGGTGAAGCTTTCTTT
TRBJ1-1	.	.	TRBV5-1	CASSLGGTGRNTEAFF	TGCGCCAGCAGCTTGGGGGGAACAGGGAGGAACACTGAAGCTTTCTTT
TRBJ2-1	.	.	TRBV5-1	CASSFTGGYNEQFF	TGCGCCAGCAGCTTCACAGGTGGTTACAATGAGCAGTTCTTC
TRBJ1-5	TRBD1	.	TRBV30	CAWTSRTGGANQPQHF	TGTGCCTGGACTTCCCGGACAGGGGGCGCGAATCAGCCCCAGCATTTT
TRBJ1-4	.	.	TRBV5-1	CASSLDSGLEKLFF	TGCGCCAGCAGCCTGGACAGTGGCCTTGAAAAACTGTTTTTT
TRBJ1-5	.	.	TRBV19	CASSITNQGQPQHF	TGTGCCAGTAGTATAACTAATCAGGGTCAGCCCCAGCATTTT
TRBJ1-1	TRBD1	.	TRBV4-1	CASSSDRVRTEAFF	TGCGCCAGCAGTTCCGACAGGGTGCGCACTGAAGCTTTCTTT
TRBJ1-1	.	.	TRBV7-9	CASSHRPREGSAFF	TGTGCCAGCAGCCATCGGCCAAGGGAGGGCTCGGCTTTCTTT
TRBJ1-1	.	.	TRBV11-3	CASSFSANTEAFF	TGTGCCAGCAGCTTTTCAGCAAACACTGAAGCTTTCTTT
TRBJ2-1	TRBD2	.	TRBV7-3	CASSLLGGISNEQFF	TGTGCCAGCAGCTTATTGGGGGGGATTTCGAATGAGCAGTTCTTC
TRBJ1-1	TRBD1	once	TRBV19	CASISTGGVANTEAFF	TGTGCCAGTATCAGTACAGGGGGAGTCGCGAACACTGAAGCTTTCTTT
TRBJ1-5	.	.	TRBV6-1	CASRAGDGNQPQHF	TGTGCCAGCAGAGCGGGGGACGGGAATCAGCCCCAGCATTTT
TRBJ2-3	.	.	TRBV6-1	CASSESPGTDTQYF	TGTGCCAGCAGTGAATCGCCGGGGACAGATACGCAGTATTTT
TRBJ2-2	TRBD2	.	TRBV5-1	CASSFLAGGDTGELFF	TGCGCCAGCAGCTTTCTAGCGGGAGGAGACACCGGGGAGCTGTTTTTT
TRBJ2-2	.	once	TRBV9	CASSVRNTGELFF	TGTGCCAGCAGCGTACGGAACACCGGGGAGCTGTTTTTT
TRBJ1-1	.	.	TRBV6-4	CASSEASDTEAFF	TGTGCCAGCAGTGAGGCGTCGGACACTGAAGCTTTCTTT
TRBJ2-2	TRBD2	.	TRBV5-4	CASSYSGGAVLRELFF	TGTGCCAGCAGCTATAGCGGGGGGGCCGTTCTGAGGGAGCTGTTTTTT
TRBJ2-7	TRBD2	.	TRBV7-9	CASSLLAGELYDEQYF	TGTGCCAGCAGCCTACTAGCGGGAGAGCTGTACGACGAGCAGTACTTC
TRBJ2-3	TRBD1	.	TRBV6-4	CASSKTGTESTDTQYF	TGTGCCAGCAGCAAAACCGGGACAGAGAGCACAGATACGCAGTATTTT
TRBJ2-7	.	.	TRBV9	CASSVAGSSGYYEQYF	TGTGCCAGCAGCGTAGCCGGCAGCTCGGGGTATTACGAGCAGTACTTC